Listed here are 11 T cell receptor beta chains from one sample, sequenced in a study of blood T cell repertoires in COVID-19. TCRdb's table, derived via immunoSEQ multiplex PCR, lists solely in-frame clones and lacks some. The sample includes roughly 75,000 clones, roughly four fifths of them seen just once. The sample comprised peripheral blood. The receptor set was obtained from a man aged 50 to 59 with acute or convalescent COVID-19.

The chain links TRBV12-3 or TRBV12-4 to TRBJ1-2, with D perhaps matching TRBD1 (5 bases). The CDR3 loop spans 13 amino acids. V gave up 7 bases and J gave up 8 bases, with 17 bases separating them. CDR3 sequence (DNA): TGTGCCAGCACCACTGGGGGGGAGTGGGGCTACACCTTC. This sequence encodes CASTTGGEWGYTF.

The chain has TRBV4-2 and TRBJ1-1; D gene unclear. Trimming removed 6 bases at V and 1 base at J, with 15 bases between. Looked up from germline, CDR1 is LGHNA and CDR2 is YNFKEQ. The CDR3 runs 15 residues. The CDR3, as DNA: TGTGCCAGCAGTACCACACAGATTACGAACACTGAAGCTTTCTTT. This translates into CASSTTQITNTEAFF.

CDR3 residues: CAISESEAYGYTF. CDR3 nucleotides: TGTGCCATCAGTGAGTCGGAGGCCTATGGCTACACCTTC. This chain connects TRBV10-3 to TRBJ1-2; D is unresolved. The CDR3 runs to 13 residues. Germline CDR1 and CDR2: ENHRY and SYGVKD. V was shortened by 0 bases and J by 4 bases, with 6 bases between the two germline ends.

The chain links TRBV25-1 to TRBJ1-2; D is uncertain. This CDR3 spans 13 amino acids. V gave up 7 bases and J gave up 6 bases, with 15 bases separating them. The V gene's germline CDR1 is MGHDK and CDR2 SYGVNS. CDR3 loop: CASTGGQVDGYTF. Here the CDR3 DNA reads TGTGCCAGCACCGGAGGTCAGGTAGATGGCTACACCTTC.

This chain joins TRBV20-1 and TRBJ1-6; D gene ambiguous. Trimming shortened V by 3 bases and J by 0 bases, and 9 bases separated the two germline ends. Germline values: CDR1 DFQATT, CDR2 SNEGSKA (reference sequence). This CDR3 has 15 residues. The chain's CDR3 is CSASPTFSYNSPLHF. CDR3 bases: TGCAGTGCTAGTCCGACATTCTCCTATAATTCACCCCTCCACTTT.

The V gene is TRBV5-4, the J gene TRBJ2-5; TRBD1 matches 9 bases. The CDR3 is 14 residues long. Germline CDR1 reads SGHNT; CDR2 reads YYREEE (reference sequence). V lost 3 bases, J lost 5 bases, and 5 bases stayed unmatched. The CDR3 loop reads CASSSAGTGETQYF. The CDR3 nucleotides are TGTGCCAGCAGCTCGGCCGGGACAGGGGAGACCCAGTACTTC.

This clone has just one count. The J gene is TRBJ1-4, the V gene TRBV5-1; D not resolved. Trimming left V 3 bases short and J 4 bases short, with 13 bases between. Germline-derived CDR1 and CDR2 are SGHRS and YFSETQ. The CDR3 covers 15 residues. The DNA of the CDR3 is TGCGCCAGCAGCTCGGTGTCGGGGATTAATGAAAAACTGTTTTTT. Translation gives CASSSVSGINEKLFF.

The CDR3 reads CASSADRGRSPLHF. CDR3 DNA sequence: TGTGCCAGCAGCGCGGACAGGGGGCGATCACCCCTCCACTTT. The chain links TRBV9 to TRBJ1-6, with 11 bases lining up with TRBD1. CDR1 is SGDLS and CDR2 is YYNGEE in the germline V gene. The CDR3 has 14 residues. V lost 3 bases to trimming and J lost 10 bases; unmatched junction nucleotides: 3.

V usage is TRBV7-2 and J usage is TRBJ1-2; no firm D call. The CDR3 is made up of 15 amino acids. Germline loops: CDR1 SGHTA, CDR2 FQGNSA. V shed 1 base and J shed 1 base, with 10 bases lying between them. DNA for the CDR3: TGTGCCAGCAGCTTAGGACCGGAGGGTAACTATGGCTACACCTTC. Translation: CASSLGPEGNYGYTF.

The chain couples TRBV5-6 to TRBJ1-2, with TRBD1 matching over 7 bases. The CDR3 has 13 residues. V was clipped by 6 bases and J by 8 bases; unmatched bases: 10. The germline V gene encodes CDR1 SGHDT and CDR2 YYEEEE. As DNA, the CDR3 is TGTGCCAGCACCCCCAACAGGGGATTAGGCTACACCTTC. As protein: CASTPNRGLGYTF.

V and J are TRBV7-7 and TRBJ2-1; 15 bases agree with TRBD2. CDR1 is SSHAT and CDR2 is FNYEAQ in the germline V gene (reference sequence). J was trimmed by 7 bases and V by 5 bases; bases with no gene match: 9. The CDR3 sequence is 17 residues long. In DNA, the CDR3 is TGTGCCAGCAGCATTGAACCCGGGACTAGCGGGAGGAATGAGCAGTTCTTC. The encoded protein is CASSIEPGTSGRNEQFF.